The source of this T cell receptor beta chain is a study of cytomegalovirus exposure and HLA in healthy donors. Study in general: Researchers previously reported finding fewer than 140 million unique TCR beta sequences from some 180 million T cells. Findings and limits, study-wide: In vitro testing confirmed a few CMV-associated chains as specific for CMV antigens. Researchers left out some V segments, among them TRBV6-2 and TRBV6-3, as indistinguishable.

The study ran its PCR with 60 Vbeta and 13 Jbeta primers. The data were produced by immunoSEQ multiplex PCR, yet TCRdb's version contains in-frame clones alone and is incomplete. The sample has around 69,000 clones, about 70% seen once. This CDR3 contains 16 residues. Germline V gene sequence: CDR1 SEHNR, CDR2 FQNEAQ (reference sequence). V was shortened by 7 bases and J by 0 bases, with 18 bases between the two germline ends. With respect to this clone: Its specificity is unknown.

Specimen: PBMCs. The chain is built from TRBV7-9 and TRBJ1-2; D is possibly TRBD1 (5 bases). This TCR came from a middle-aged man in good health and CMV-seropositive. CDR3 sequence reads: CASIQIVWGANYGYTF. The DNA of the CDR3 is TGTGCCAGCATCCAAATAGTCTGGGGGGCTAACTATGGCTACACCTTC. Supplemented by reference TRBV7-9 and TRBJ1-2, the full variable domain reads DTGVSQNPRHKITKRGQNVTFRCDPISEHNRLYWYRQTLGQGPEFLTYFQNEAQLEKSRLLSDRFSAERPKGSFSTLEIQRTEQGDSAMYLCASIQIVWGANYGYTFGSGTRLTVV.